These 30 T cell receptor beta chains were sequenced from one sample in a study of blood T cell repertoires in COVID-19. Libraries were prepared by immunoSEQ multiplex PCR; TCRdb keeps only in-frame clonotypes and omits some of them. The sample has 200,000 to 300,000 clones, about nine tenths seen once. Input material: peripheral blood. The receptors stem from a man younger than 40 with COVID-19, enrolled during active disease.

This clone appeared many times. The gene calls are TRBV6-5 and TRBJ1-2; D is possibly TRBD1 (5 bases). Germline V gene data show CDR1 as MNHEY and CDR2 as SVGAGI. The CDR3 length is 14 residues. V was clipped by 8 bases and J by 0 bases, with 13 bases between them. CDR3 nucleotides: TGTGCCAGCCGCCGGGGGACTACTAACTATGGCTACACCTTC. Protein product: CASRRGTTNYGYTF.

The rearrangement links TRBV6-2 or TRBV6-3 to TRBJ2-3; D might be TRBD2 (5 bases). Germline CDR1 MNHEY, CDR2 SVGEGT. V dropped 0 bases and J dropped 3 bases, with 13 bases sitting between them. The CDR3 contains 16 residues. The CDR3 protein is CASSYSPGWRTDTQYF. Written as DNA, the CDR3 is TGTGCCAGCAGTTACTCTCCTGGGTGGAGGACAGATACGCAGTATTTT.

This chain uses TRBV3-1 (or the pseudogene TRBV3-2) with TRBJ1-5, with 10 bases identical to TRBD1. V lost 2 bases to trimming and J lost 10 bases; unmatched junction nucleotides: 5. In germline, CDR1 is LGHDT, CDR2 YNNKEL (reference sequence). The CDR3 loop spans 14 amino acids. The CDR3 spells CASSQRGQGTPQHF. The CDR3, as DNA: TGTGCCAGCAGCCAAAGGGGACAGGGGACTCCCCAGCATTTT.

The J gene is TRBJ1-2, the V gene TRBV30; 11 bases line up with TRBD1. The ends lost 2 bases at V and 5 bases at J; junction bases unmatched: 4. Germline values: CDR1 GTSNPN, CDR2 SVGIG (reference sequence). CDR3 length: 14 residues. The CDR3, as DNA: TGTGCCTGGAGTCGGGGACAGGGGGAATATGGCTACACCTTC. Translating it yields CAWSRGQGEYGYTF.

This sequence joins TRBV18 and TRBJ2-1, with TRBD1 matching 9 bases. CDR3 length equals 13 residues. Germline V gene data show CDR1 as KGHSH and CDR2 as LQKENI. The junction had 7 bases not matched to a gene; V was cut back by 8 bases and J by 8 bases. The CDR3 nucleotides read TGTGCCAGCCTCCGGGACAGGGTCGATGAGCAGTTCTTC. Encoded protein: CASLRDRVDEQFF.

J is TRBJ1-5 and V is TRBV6-5; tentatively, D is TRBD1 (6 bases). V lost 2 bases and J 5 bases, leaving 10 bases between the germline ends. CDR1 and CDR2 from the germline V gene are MNHEY and SVGAGI. This CDR3 contains 14 residues. The CDR3 DNA sequence: TGTGCCAGCAGTTACGACGGACAGTATCAGCCCCAGCATTTT. Translating gives CASSYDGQYQPQHF.

Note on this clone: Sequence at one end of the junction differs from germline and may be a read error. The chain has TRBV10-3 and TRBJ2-7; 8 bases are a match to TRBD2. Per germline, CDR1 ENHRY and CDR2 SYGVKD. The CDR3 has 13 amino acids. CDR3 DNA: TGTGCCATCAGTGATTACGAAACCGGGGGGGCGGACTTC. This gives the protein CAISDYETGGADF.

This clone was seen a single time. The chain recombines TRBV5-1 with TRBJ1-4, with 10 bases fitting TRBD1. V shed 5 bases, J shed 1 base, and the junction held 11 bases outside the gene matches. The CDR3 length is 18 residues. Germline V gene data show CDR1 as SGHRS and CDR2 as YFSETQ. For the CDR3, the DNA is TGCGCCAGCAGACAACATCCGACAGGGGGCGAAACTAATGAAAAACTGTTTTTT. It encodes CASRQHPTGGETNEKLFF.

The J gene is TRBJ2-7, the V gene TRBV2, with TRBD2 identical over 11 bases. The CDR3 runs to 14 residues. Looked up from germline, CDR1 is SNHLY and CDR2 is FYNNEI. Trimming at V came to 7 bases and at J to 1 base, leaving 3 bases not matched to a gene. This CDR3 is CASNLAGGSYEQYF. CDR3 nucleotide sequence: TGTGCCAGCAATTTAGCGGGGGGGTCCTACGAGCAGTACTTC.

J is TRBJ2-7 and V is TRBV11-1; TRBD1 matches 10 bases. The junction had 11 bases not matched to a gene; V was cut back by 5 bases and J by 4 bases. CDR3 length equals 16 residues. From germline, CDR1 is SGHAT and CDR2 FQDESV (reference sequence). This CDR3 reads CASSLTTGGEWYEQYF. Written as DNA, the CDR3 is TGTGCCAGCAGCCTCACGACAGGGGGCGAATGGTACGAGCAGTACTTC.

The J gene is TRBJ1-4, the V gene TRBV7-9; the D is unclear. Germline CDR1 is SEHNR and CDR2 is FQNEAQ (reference sequence). The CDR3 spans 15 residues. V was cut by 5 bases and J by 4 bases, with 14 bases left in between. The CDR3 here is CASSPLRQINEKLFF. In nucleotides, the CDR3 is TGTGCCAGCAGCCCTCTGCGGCAAATTAATGAAAAACTGTTTTTT. Using reference TRBV7-9 and TRBJ1-4 for the parts outside the CDR3, the full variable domain is DTGVSQNPRHKITKRGQNVTFRCDPISEHNRLYWYRQTLGQGPEFLTYFQNEAQLEKSRLLSDRFSAERPKGSFSTLEIQRTEQGDSAMYLCASSPLRQINEKLFFGSGTQLSVL.

The CDR3 coding sequence is TGTGCCAGCAGCGTACAACAGGGGGACTCTGGGGCCAACGTCCTGACTTTC. Protein sequence: CASSVQQGDSGANVLTF. The V call is TRBV9, the J call TRBJ2-6; 8 nucleotides align to TRBD1. The germline CDR1 and CDR2 sequences are SGDLS and YYNGEE. The CDR3 has 17 amino acids. J was trimmed by 0 bases and V by 1 base; bases with no gene match: 3.

The chain uses TRBV10-1 and TRBJ2-7; 9 bases line up with TRBD1. From germline, CDR1 is WNHNN and CDR2 SYGVQD (reference sequence). The ends lost 2 bases at V and 5 bases at J; junction bases unmatched: 4. The CDR3 sequence is 14 residues long. In DNA, the CDR3 is TGCGCCAGCAGTGAGGGACAGGGGTGGCACGAGCAGTACTTC. It codes for CASSEGQGWHEQYF.

In the case of this clone: Compared with germline, one end of the junction differs, possibly owing to a read error. The genes are TRBV6-1 and TRBJ1-1; D remains ambiguous. This CDR3 is 15 amino acids long. Germline values: CDR1 MNHNS, CDR2 SASEGT. The CDR3 region is CASSEAPGSAAEAFF. As DNA, the CDR3 is TGTGCCAGCAGCGAAGCACCCGGGTCGGCCGCTGAAGCTTTCTTT.

The chain uses TRBV18 and TRBJ1-2; 7 bases are a match to TRBD1. Germline V gives CDR1 KGHSH, CDR2 LQKENI. The V and J ends lost 4 bases and 1 base, in that order; junction bases with no gene match: 6. The CDR3 length is 15 residues. The CDR3, as DNA: TGTGCCAGCTCACGTCAGACAGGGAATAACTATGGCTACACCTTC. Translated: CASSRQTGNNYGYTF.

The V and J genes are TRBV11-3 and TRBJ1-5, with 9 bases aligning to TRBD1. The germline gives CDR1 SGHNT, CDR2 YENEEA. Unmatched junction bases numbered 6, after V lost 3 bases and J lost 6 bases. The CDR3 covers 15 residues. The CDR3 bases are TGTGCCAGCAGCTTTCAACAGGGGGCCACTCAGCCCCAGCATTTT. Translating gives CASSFQQGATQPQHF.

The chain has TRBV6-2 or TRBV6-3 and TRBJ2-1, with 7 bases fitting TRBD2. CDR3 size: 16 residues. Trimming at V came to 2 bases and at J to 5 bases, leaving 9 bases not matched to a gene. CDR1 is MNHEY, CDR2 SVGEGT, per germline. CDR3 sequence: CASSYPASGLNNEQFF. The CDR3 nucleotides read TGTGCCAGCAGTTACCCCGCTAGCGGACTCAACAATGAGCAGTTCTTC.

The chain joins TRBV5-1 to TRBJ2-5, with D possibly being TRBD1 (6 bases). Germline assignment: CDR1 SGHRS and CDR2 YFSETQ. The CDR3 covers 15 residues. V was pared by 4 bases and J by 2 bases, with 15 bases between. For the CDR3, the DNA is TGCGCCAGCAGCACAGGACAGCTACATCAAGAGACCCAGTACTTC. Translation gives CASSTGQLHQETQYF.

V usage is TRBV2 and J usage is TRBJ2-7, with TRBD2 as a possible D gene (6 bases). CDR1 and CDR2 (germline): SNHLY, FYNNEI. V was clipped by 5 bases and J by 0 bases, with 8 bases between them. This CDR3 has 13 amino acids. The CDR3 DNA follows: TGTGCCAGCAGTCGGGACTTCTCCTACGAGCAGTACTTC. This encodes CASSRDFSYEQYF.

This clone has just one count. V is TRBV15 and J is TRBJ1-5; no clear D. This CDR3 has 13 amino acids. Trimming removed 4 bases from V and 4 bases from J, with 8 bases in between. From germline, CDR1 is LNHNV and CDR2 YYDKDF (reference sequence). CDR3 bases: TGTGCCACCAGCAAGGAGCCTAATCAGCCCCAGCATTTT. It translates to CATSKEPNQPQHF.

The chain links TRBV24-1 to TRBJ1-3, with D tentatively TRBD1 (5 bases). The CDR3 loop spans 17 amino acids. Germline CDR1 is KGHDR and CDR2 is SFDVKD. Between the trimmed V and J ends, which lost 2 bases and 4 bases, there was a span of 17 bases. The CDR3: CATSDYGLERGGNTIYF. CDR3 sequence (DNA): TGTGCCACCAGTGATTACGGTTTAGAACGGGGGGGAAACACCATATATTTT.

The rearrangement joins TRBV7-3 to TRBJ2-1; 9 nucleotides match TRBD1. The V gene end was trimmed by 5 bases and the J gene end by 9 bases; junction bases not matched to a gene: 11. The CDR3 covers 15 residues. Germline-derived CDR1 and CDR2 are SGHTA and FQGTGA. As DNA, the CDR3 is TGTGCCAGCAGCAGCCAGGGACAGGGTTTGGGTGAGCAGTTCTTC. This encodes CASSSQGQGLGEQFF.

The CDR3 protein is CASSLGSRSLYGYTF. The CDR3 DNA sequence: TGCGCCAGCAGCTTGGGTTCCCGTTCCCTCTATGGCTACACCTTC. The chain recombines TRBV5-1 with TRBJ1-2, with no clear D. The germline V and J ends were trimmed by 0 bases and 4 bases, with 13 bases remaining between them. Germline V CDR1 and CDR2: SGHRS, YFSETQ. The CDR3 spans 15 residues.

The chain uses TRBV18 and TRBJ1-5; perhaps TRBD1 as D (5 bases). The germline V gene encodes CDR1 KGHSH and CDR2 LQKENI. V lost 3 bases and J lost 0, with 6 bases in between. The CDR3 has 14 residues. CDR3 loop: CASSPTDSNQPQHF. For the CDR3, the DNA is TGTGCCAGCTCACCGACAGATAGCAATCAGCCCCAGCATTTT.

The J gene is TRBJ1-5, the V gene TRBV6-5, with a tentative D call TRBD1 (6 bases). The CDR3 is 14 amino acids. Germline CDR1 and CDR2: MNHEY and SVGAGI. V dropped 5 bases and J dropped 3 bases, with 11 bases sitting between them. The CDR3 region is CASSTTGPNQPQHF. The CDR3 DNA is TGTGCCAGCAGTACAACAGGGCCCAATCAGCCCCAGCATTTT.

This clone was detected once. The genes are TRBV4-2 and TRBJ2-2; 8 bases fit TRBD2. The CDR3 contains 15 residues. V lost 3 bases, J lost 7 bases, and 7 bases stayed unmatched. Germline V gives CDR1 LGHNA, CDR2 YNFKEQ. The CDR3 DNA follows: TGTGCCAGCAGCCAGGGACTAGGAGAGGTCGGGGAGCTGTTTTTT. Encoded protein: CASSQGLGEVGELFF.

The chain has TRBV4-1 and TRBJ1-2, with TRBD1 matching 7 bases. V trimming: 3 bases; J trimming: 0 bases; junction bases outside the gene matches: 7. CDR1 and CDR2 from the germline V gene are MGHRA and YSYEKL. The CDR3 length is 16 residues. DNA of the CDR3: TGCGCCAGCAGCCACAGACAGGGTGTCGCTAACTATGGCTACACCTTC. Its translation is CASSHRQGVANYGYTF.

This chain connects TRBV7-3 to TRBJ2-1; 7 positions agree with TRBD2. Germline CDR1 is SGHTA and CDR2 is FQGTGA. V gave up 3 bases and J gave up 6 bases; unmatched junction bases: 5. The CDR3 spans 14 residues. CDR3 region: CASSLDPSGNEQFF. The CDR3 DNA sequence: TGTGCCAGCAGCTTGGATCCTAGCGGCAATGAGCAGTTCTTC.

The genes are TRBV13 and TRBJ2-4; 10 bases align to TRBD1. V lost 2 bases to trimming and J lost 4 bases; unmatched junction nucleotides: 8. Germline V CDR1 and CDR2: PRHDT, FYEKMQ (reference sequence). The CDR3 is 17 residues long. The CDR3 region is CASSLPDRGRHKNIQYF. The DNA for the CDR3 is TGTGCCAGCAGCTTACCCGACAGGGGGCGCCATAAAAACATTCAGTACTTC.

The rearrangement joins TRBV5-4 to TRBJ1-1, with a weak D call TRBD1 (5 bases). Germline assignment: CDR1 SGHNT and CDR2 YYREEE (reference sequence). V was trimmed by 2 bases and J by 5 bases, leaving 13 bases between them. This CDR3 comprises 14 residues. The DNA of the CDR3 is TGTGCCAGCAGCTTACGGGGGGGTAAAACTGAAGCTTTCTTT. Protein product: CASSLRGGKTEAFF.